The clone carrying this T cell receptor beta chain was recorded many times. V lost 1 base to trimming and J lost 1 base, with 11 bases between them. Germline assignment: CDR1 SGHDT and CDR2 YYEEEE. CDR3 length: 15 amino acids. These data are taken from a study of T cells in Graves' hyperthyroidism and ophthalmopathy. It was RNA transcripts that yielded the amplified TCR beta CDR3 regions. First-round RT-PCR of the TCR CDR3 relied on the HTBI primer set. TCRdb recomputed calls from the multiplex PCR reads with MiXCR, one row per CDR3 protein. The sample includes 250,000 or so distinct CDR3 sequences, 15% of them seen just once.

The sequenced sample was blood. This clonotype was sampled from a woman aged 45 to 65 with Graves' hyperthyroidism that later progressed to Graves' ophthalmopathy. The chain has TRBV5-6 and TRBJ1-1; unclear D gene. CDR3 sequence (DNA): TGTGCCAGCAGCTTGCTGGGCGGAACGAACACTGAAGCTTTCTTT. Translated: CASSLLGGTNTEAFF.